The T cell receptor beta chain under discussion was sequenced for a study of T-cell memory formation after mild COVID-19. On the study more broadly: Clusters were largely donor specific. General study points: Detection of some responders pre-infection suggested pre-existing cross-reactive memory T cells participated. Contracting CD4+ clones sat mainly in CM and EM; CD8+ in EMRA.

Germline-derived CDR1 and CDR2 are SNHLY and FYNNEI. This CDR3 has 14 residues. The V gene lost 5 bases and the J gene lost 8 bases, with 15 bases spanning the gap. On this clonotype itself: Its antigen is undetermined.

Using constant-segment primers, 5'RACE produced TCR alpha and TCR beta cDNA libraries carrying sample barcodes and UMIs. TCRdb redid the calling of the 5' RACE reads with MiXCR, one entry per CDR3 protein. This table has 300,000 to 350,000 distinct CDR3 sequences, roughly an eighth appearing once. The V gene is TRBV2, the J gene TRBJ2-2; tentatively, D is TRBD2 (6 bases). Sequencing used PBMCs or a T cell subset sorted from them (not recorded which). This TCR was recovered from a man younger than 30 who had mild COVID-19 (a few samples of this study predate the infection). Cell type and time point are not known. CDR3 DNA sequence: TGTGCCAGCAGTCCTCCGGGGAGGACGGGGGAGCTGTTTTTT. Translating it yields CASSPPGRTGELFF.